The 24 T cell receptor beta chains below all came from one sample that was sequenced in a study of blood T cell repertoires in COVID-19. Sequencing used immunoSEQ multiplex PCR; TCRdb keeps in-frame clones, though not all of them. The profile covers 50,000 to 65,000 clones, with 85% appearing a single time and around 5% taken by the ten largest. Sequences were obtained from peripheral blood. These receptors were taken from a man between 65 and 79 years old with acute or convalescent COVID-19.

The J gene is TRBJ1-2, the V gene TRBV18; D gene unclear. The CDR3 loop spans 14 amino acids. Trimming removed 3 bases from V and 8 bases from J, with 16 bases in between. Germline values: CDR1 KGHSH, CDR2 LQKENI. The CDR3 nucleotides read TGTGCCAGCTCACCGAATAACGGCCTGGAGGGCTACACCTTC. Its protein is CASSPNNGLEGYTF.

The chain recombines TRBV6-5 with TRBJ2-3; 9 bases are shared with TRBD2. V was clipped by 0 bases and J by 6 bases; unmatched bases: 7. Germline V gene sequence: CDR1 MNHEY, CDR2 SVGAGI. The CDR3 runs to 16 residues. The DNA of the CDR3 is TGTGCCAGCAGTTACTCGATGGCCCTAGCGGGGGATACGCAGTATTTT. Translation: CASSYSMALAGDTQYF.

The chain recombines TRBV5-1 with TRBJ1-3; the D is unclear. The V and J ends lost 5 bases and 2 bases respectively, with 8 bases between them. The germline V gene encodes CDR1 SGHRS and CDR2 YFSETQ. This CDR3 contains 13 residues. CDR3 region: CASSIEAGNTIYF. The CDR3 nucleotides read TGCGCCAGCAGTATAGAGGCTGGAAACACCATATATTTT. The variable domain in full, completed from reference TRBV5-1 and TRBJ1-3, reads KAGVTQTPRYLIKTRGQQVTLSCSPISGHRSVSWYQQTPGQGLQFLFEYFSETQRNKGNFPGRFSGRQFSNSRSEMNVSTLELGDSALYLCASSIEAGNTIYFGEGSWLTVV.

This chain links TRBV7-9 with TRBJ2-1; 10 nucleotides align to TRBD2. V was clipped by 5 bases and J by 8 bases; unmatched bases: 9. Germline values: CDR1 SEHNR, CDR2 FQNEAQ (reference sequence). The CDR3 is 15 amino acids. In nucleotides, the CDR3 is TGTGCCAGCAGCCCAGGATCCCTAGCGGGGGATGAGCAGTTCTTC. It is translated as CASSPGSLAGDEQFF.

The rearrangement uses TRBV5-1 and TRBJ2-5; 8 bases map to TRBD1. V lost 0 bases to trimming and J lost 1 base; unmatched junction nucleotides: 5. Per the germline V gene, CDR1 is SGHRS and CDR2 is YFSETQ. The CDR3 has 16 residues. The CDR3 loop reads CASSLAGGQGQETQYF. DNA of the CDR3: TGCGCCAGCAGCTTGGCAGGAGGACAGGGCCAAGAGACCCAGTACTTC.

The count of this clone is one. V is TRBV2 and J is TRBJ2-7, with 8 bases fitting TRBD1. Per germline, CDR1 SNHLY and CDR2 FYNNEI. The CDR3 is 15 residues long. With 2 bases clipped from V and 4 bases from J, the junction kept 7 bases outside the gene matches. This CDR3 is CASSESGGGGYEQYF. The CDR3 region has the DNA TGTGCCAGCAGTGAATCAGGGGGCGGTGGGTACGAGCAGTACTTC.

The chain links TRBV18 to TRBJ2-5; 7 bases line up with TRBD2. After removal of 1 base from V and 4 bases from J, the junction contained 6 bases not matched to a gene. This CDR3 contains 15 residues. CDR1 KGHSH and CDR2 LQKENI come from the germline V gene. The CDR3 is CASSPRTPGGETQYF. CDR3 coding DNA: TGTGCCAGCTCACCACGGACGCCGGGGGGAGAGACCCAGTACTTC.

The J gene is TRBJ1-4, the V gene TRBV4-1, with a possible D match to TRBD1 (5 bases). Germline-derived CDR1 and CDR2 are MGHRA and YSYEKL. Trimming shortened V by 3 bases and J by 6 bases, and 8 bases separated the two germline ends. The CDR3 sequence is 13 residues long. CDR3 amino acids: CASSQRGYEKLFF. CDR3 in DNA: TGCGCCAGCAGCCAGCGGGGGTATGAAAAACTGTTTTTT.

This clone has just a few counts. The chain employs TRBV5-4 and TRBJ2-5; 10 bases match TRBD2. Unmatched junction bases numbered 10, after V lost 0 bases and J lost 5 bases. This CDR3 spans 17 amino acids. Germline CDR1 and CDR2: SGHNT and YYREEE (reference sequence). The CDR3 DNA follows: TGTGCCAGCAGCTTGGGTTGGCTAGCGGGGGATGTCGAGACCCAGTACTTC. Its translation: CASSLGWLAGDVETQYF.

This chain links TRBV7-3 with TRBJ2-7, with 7 bases matching TRBD1. The V gene end was trimmed by 5 bases and the J gene end by 2 bases; junction bases not matched to a gene: 9. The length of the CDR3 is 15 residues. Germline V gene data show CDR1 as SGHTA and CDR2 as FQGTGA. Here the CDR3 reads CASSPNRGITYEQYF. CDR3 coding DNA: TGTGCCAGCAGCCCGAACAGGGGCATTACCTACGAGCAGTACTTC.

The chain carries TRBV15 and TRBJ2-5; TRBD1 matches at 9 bases. CDR1 is LNHNV, CDR2 YYDKDF, per germline (reference sequence). The length of the CDR3 is 15 residues. With V trimmed by 5 bases and J by 12 bases, 16 bases remained unmatched. The CDR3: CATSRTPGQGILKYF. CDR3 DNA sequence: TGTGCCACCAGCCGGACCCCGGGACAGGGTATCCTGAAGTACTTC. The full variable domain, its missing parts supplied by reference TRBV15 and TRBJ2-5, is DAMVIQNPRYQVTQFGKPVTLSCSQTLNHNVMYWYQQKSSQAPKLLFHYYDKDFNNEADTPDNFQSRRPNTSFCFLDIRSPGLGDTAMYLCATSRTPGQGILKYFGPGTRLLVL.

J is TRBJ1-1 and V is TRBV13; tentatively, D is TRBD1 (5 bases). CDR3 size: 15 residues. Germline V CDR1 and CDR2: PRHDT, FYEKMQ (reference sequence). V was cut by 5 bases and J by 0 bases, with 13 bases left in between. Written as DNA, the CDR3 is TGTGCCAGCAGCCCATTTTCAGGGTTGAACACTGAAGCTTTCTTT. This codes for CASSPFSGLNTEAFF. The full variable domain, its missing parts supplied by reference TRBV13 and TRBJ1-1, is AAGVIQSPRHLIKEKRETATLKCYPIPRHDTVYWYQQGPGQDPQFLISFYEKMQSDKGSIPDRFSAQQFSDYHSELNMSSLELGDSALYFCASSPFSGLNTEAFFGQGTRLTVV.

This chain uses TRBV28 with TRBJ2-3; D gene unclear. V dropped 2 bases and J dropped 4 bases, with 16 bases sitting between them. CDR1 MDHEN and CDR2 SYDVKM come from the germline V gene. The CDR3 extends over 16 amino acids. The CDR3 sequence is CASSLGPLTRSDTQYF. The CDR3 nucleotides are TGTGCCAGCAGTTTAGGCCCCTTAACGAGGTCAGATACGCAGTATTTT.

The chain joins TRBV5-1 to TRBJ2-2; 7 nucleotides agree with TRBD1. After removal of 3 bases from V and 5 bases from J, the junction contained 10 bases not matched to a gene. Germline V gene data show CDR1 as SGHRS and CDR2 as YFSETQ. There are 16 residues in the CDR3. The CDR3 DNA is TGCGCCAGCAGCTGGAGGACACAGGGGAGAACCGGGGAGCTGTTTTTT. Translation gives CASSWRTQGRTGELFF.

The J gene is TRBJ2-1, the V gene TRBV6-5; D remains ambiguous. V dropped 6 bases and J dropped 7 bases, with 7 bases sitting between them. The CDR3 is 11 residues long. Germline values: CDR1 MNHEY, CDR2 SVGAGI. As DNA, the CDR3 is TGTGCCAGCAGGGCCTCAAATGAGCAGTTCTTC. It yields the protein CASRASNEQFF.

V usage is TRBV11-2 and J usage is TRBJ2-7; TRBD2 might be the D (6 bases). Between the trimmed V and J ends, which lost 2 bases and 2 bases, there was a span of 13 bases. The CDR3 totals 15 residues. CDR1 and CDR2 (germline): SGHAT, FQNNGV. CDR3 sequence (DNA): TGTGCCAGCAGCTTATCTAGCGTTGATCCCTACGAGCAGTACTTC. Its protein product is CASSLSSVDPYEQYF.

CDR3 nucleotide sequence: TGTGCCAGCACCCCGGGACTAGCGGGGGGGGTGGAGACCCAGTACTTC. Amino acids: CASTPGLAGGVETQYF. V is TRBV3-1 (or the pseudogene TRBV3-2) and J is TRBJ2-5, with 16 bases lining up with TRBD2. V lost 7 bases, J lost 5 bases, and 7 bases stayed unmatched. CDR3 length: 16 amino acids. CDR1 and CDR2 from the germline V gene are LGHDT and YNNKEL (reference sequence).

This chain joins TRBV18 and TRBJ1-2; 7 bases align to TRBD1. The CDR3 covers 13 residues. Per the germline V gene, CDR1 is KGHSH and CDR2 is LQKENI. V lost 0 bases, J lost 8 bases, and 3 bases stayed unmatched. This chain's CDR3 is CASSPPTGRGYTF. CDR3 nucleotides: TGTGCCAGCTCACCACCGACAGGGAGGGGCTACACCTTC.

Here the CDR3 DNA reads TGTGCCAGCATCAGACAGTCCTACTCCTACAATGAGCAGTTCTTC. This encodes CASIRQSYSYNEQFF. The chain combines TRBV2 with TRBJ2-1, with a tentative D call TRBD1 (5 bases). Germline values: CDR1 SNHLY, CDR2 FYNNEI. V lost 7 bases and J lost 0, with 13 bases in between. This CDR3 has 15 amino acids.

The J gene is TRBJ2-5, the V gene TRBV9, with 13 bases identical to TRBD2. The germline V gene has CDR1 SGDLS and CDR2 YYNGEE. Unmatched junction bases numbered 11, after V lost 4 bases and J lost 5 bases. The CDR3 runs to 17 residues. Written as DNA, the CDR3 is TGTGCCAGCAGCCCTCCGGGGACTAGCGGGGCGGGGGAGACCCAGTACTTC. Amino acids: CASSPPGTSGAGETQYF.

The chain couples TRBV20-1 to TRBJ2-1; weak D call: TRBD1 (5 bases). Germline V lookup: CDR1 DFQATT, CDR2 SNEGSKA (reference sequence). The CDR3 is 11 residues long. V shed 3 bases and J shed 8 bases, with 8 bases lying between them. The CDR3 nucleotides read TGCAGTGCTAGTTCAGGGTATGAGCAGTTCTTC. This translates into CSASSGYEQFF.

The V gene is TRBV28, the J gene TRBJ1-2; 11 bases match TRBD1. The CDR3 has 15 amino acids. Germline-derived CDR1 and CDR2 are MDHEN and SYDVKM. The J segment lost 3 bases and the V segment lost 6 bases, leaving 6 bases of the junction unmatched. CDR3 region: CASRPGTGGDYGYTF. The CDR3 bases are TGTGCCAGCAGGCCCGGGACAGGGGGAGACTATGGCTACACCTTC.

The chain carries TRBV9 and TRBJ2-2; 7 bases are shared with TRBD1. The CDR3 has 14 amino acids. With 1 base clipped from V and 6 bases from J, the junction kept 3 bases outside the gene matches. CDR1 SGDLS and CDR2 YYNGEE come from the germline V gene. The CDR3 bases are TGTGCCAGCAGCGTACAGGGGGAAGCCGGGGAGCTGTTTTTT. Translated: CASSVQGEAGELFF.

The CDR3 reads CATSREGGSNYGYTF. The CDR3 nucleotides are TGTGCCACCAGCAGAGAGGGGGGATCTAACTATGGCTACACCTTC. This chain uses TRBV15 with TRBJ1-2, with D possibly TRBD1 on 5 matching bases. This CDR3 region has 15 residues. The V end lost 0 bases, the J end lost 0 bases, and 8 bases lay between the germline ends. CDR1 and CDR2 (germline): LNHNV, YYDKDF (reference sequence).